The rows below give T cell receptor beta chains drawn from one sample of a study of PD-1 blockade in classical Hodgkin lymphoma. Assay: immunoSEQ multiplex PCR; the TCRdb copy retains only in-frame clones and omits some. The sample has roughly 25,000 clones; around 74% are singletons. The sequencing used peripheral blood mononuclear cells (PBMCs), collected before the fourth cycle of nivolumab. Source of these receptors: a human donor with classical Hodgkin lymphoma. CDR3s include the opening cysteine and the closing phenylalanine or tryptophan. A D gene is named only where the DNA matches it firmly. A row's size may be missing; if present it is once, few, many or a size class.

clone_size: NA; j_call: TRBJ1-6; v_call: TRBV6-5; d_call: NA; cdr3_length: 16; cdr3_aa: CASSYSGRPHNSPLHF; cdr3_nt: TGTGCCAGCAGTTACTCGGGACGCCCTCATAATTCACCCCTCCACTTT
clone_size: NA; j_call: TRBJ1-5; v_call: TRBV2; d_call: NA; cdr3_length: 13; cdr3_aa: CASSLQGAQPQHF; cdr3_nt: TGTGCCAGCAGCCTACAGGGAGCTCAGCCCCAGCATTTT
clone_size: NA; j_call: TRBJ2-7; v_call: TRBV6-1; d_call: NA; cdr3_length: 15; cdr3_aa: CASSEALWGAYEQYF; cdr3_nt: TGTGCCAGCAGTGAAGCGCTTTGGGGGGCCTACGAGCAGTACTTC
clone_size: once; j_call: TRBJ2-7; v_call: TRBV6-5; d_call: NA; cdr3_length: 13; cdr3_aa: CASSYGPSYEQYF; cdr3_nt: TGTGCCAGCAGTTATGGGCCCTCCTACGAGCAGTACTTC
clone_size: NA; j_call: TRBJ1-4; v_call: TRBV18; d_call: NA; cdr3_length: 13; cdr3_aa: CASSKGTNEKLFF; cdr3_nt: TGTGCCAGCTCAAAAGGGACTAATGAAAAACTGTTTTTT
clone_size: NA; j_call: TRBJ1-1; v_call: TRBV28; d_call: NA; cdr3_length: 11; cdr3_aa: CASIKDTEAFF; cdr3_nt: TGTGCCAGCATAAAGGACACTGAAGCTTTCTTT
clone_size: few; j_call: TRBJ1-1; v_call: TRBV7-2; d_call: NA; cdr3_length: 12; cdr3_aa: CASSFYTEEAFF; cdr3_nt: TGTGCCAGCAGCTTCTACACTGAGGAAGCTTTCTTT
clone_size: NA; j_call: TRBJ2-1; v_call: TRBV29-1; d_call: NA; cdr3_length: 13; cdr3_aa: CSVIRNSYNEQFF; cdr3_nt: TGCAGCGTTATAAGAAACTCCTACAATGAGCAGTTCTTC
clone_size: NA; j_call: TRBJ2-3; v_call: TRBV28; d_call: NA; cdr3_length: 16; cdr3_aa: CASRTDGGASTDTQYF; cdr3_nt: TGTGCCAGCAGGACTGACGGGGGCGCTAGCACAGATACGCAGTATTTT
clone_size: NA; j_call: TRBJ2-3; v_call: TRBV15; d_call: NA; cdr3_length: 19; cdr3_aa: CATSSTFLGVGESTDTQYF; cdr3_nt: TGTGCCACCAGCAGTACCTTCCTAGGTGTAGGTGAGAGCACAGATACGCAGTATTTT
clone_size: NA; j_call: TRBJ2-6; v_call: TRBV7-8; d_call: NA; cdr3_length: 17; cdr3_aa: CASSPYPTESGANVLTF; cdr3_nt: TGTGCCAGCAGCCCCTACCCAACGGAGTCTGGGGCCAACGTCCTGACTTTC
clone_size: few; j_call: TRBJ1-2; v_call: TRBV9; d_call: NA; cdr3_length: 12; cdr3_aa: CASSDGNYGYTF; cdr3_nt: TGTGCCAGCAGCGACGGTAACTATGGCTACACCTTC
clone_size: NA; j_call: TRBJ1-5; v_call: TRBV6-6; d_call: NA; cdr3_length: 13; cdr3_aa: CASSLTGSGTQHF; cdr3_nt: TGTGCCAGCAGTTTAACAGGTTCCGGGACCCAGCATTTT
clone_size: once; j_call: TRBJ1-6; v_call: TRBV6-5; d_call: NA; cdr3_length: 11; cdr3_aa: CASSANSPLHF; cdr3_nt: TGTGCCAGCAGTGCGAATTCACCCCTCCACTTT
clone_size: NA; j_call: TRBJ1-4; v_call: TRBV7-9; d_call: TRBD1; cdr3_length: 14; cdr3_aa: CASRGGQGGEKLFF; cdr3_nt: TGTGCCAGCAGGGGGGGACAGGGAGGTGAAAAACTGTTTTTT
clone_size: NA; j_call: TRBJ2-1; v_call: TRBV13; d_call: TRBD1; cdr3_length: 14; cdr3_aa: CASSVRTGSNEQFF; cdr3_nt: TGTGCCAGCAGCGTACGGACAGGGTCCAATGAGCAGTTCTTC
clone_size: NA; j_call: TRBJ2-3; v_call: TRBV5-6; d_call: TRBD2; cdr3_length: 16; cdr3_aa: CASSSQLAGLTDTQYF; cdr3_nt: TGTGCCAGCAGCTCCCAGCTAGCGGGGCTCACAGATACGCAGTATTTT
clone_size: NA; j_call: TRBJ1-1; v_call: TRBV7-9; d_call: TRBD1; cdr3_length: 14; cdr3_aa: CASSTWDSRSEAFF; cdr3_nt: TGTGCCAGCAGCACATGGGACAGCAGATCCGAAGCTTTCTTT
clone_size: NA; j_call: TRBJ1-5; v_call: TRBV19; d_call: NA; cdr3_length: 13; cdr3_aa: CASSEGSNQPQHF; cdr3_nt: TGTGCCAGTAGTGAGGGTAGCAATCAGCCCCAGCATTTT
clone_size: NA; j_call: TRBJ2-2; v_call: TRBV5-5; d_call: NA; cdr3_length: 13; cdr3_aa: CASSLEGTGELFF; cdr3_nt: TGTGCCAGCAGCTTGGAGGGCACCGGGGAGCTGTTTTTT
clone_size: NA; j_call: TRBJ1-5; v_call: TRBV6-1; d_call: NA; cdr3_length: 15; cdr3_aa: CASSDWGTGNQPQHF; cdr3_nt: TGTGCCAGCAGTGACTGGGGCACCGGCAATCAGCCCCAGCATTTT
clone_size: NA; j_call: TRBJ1-3; v_call: TRBV5-1; d_call: NA; cdr3_length: 13; cdr3_aa: CASSTDAGNTIYF; cdr3_nt: TGCGCCAGCAGCACGGACGCTGGAAACACCATATATTTT
clone_size: NA; j_call: TRBJ2-1; v_call: TRBV7-9; d_call: TRBD2; cdr3_length: 15; cdr3_aa: CASSLVLAGGPEQFF; cdr3_nt: TGTGCCAGCAGCTTAGTCCTAGCGGGGGGGCCTGAGCAGTTCTTC
clone_size: NA; j_call: TRBJ1-4; v_call: TRBV5-4; d_call: NA; cdr3_length: 15; cdr3_aa: CASSPRGRSGEKLFF; cdr3_nt: TGTGCCAGCAGCCCCAGGGGTCGTTCGGGTGAAAAACTGTTTTTT
clone_size: NA; j_call: TRBJ2-1; v_call: TRBV5-1; d_call: NA; cdr3_length: 15; cdr3_aa: CASSFSGDSYNEQFF; cdr3_nt: TGCGCCAGCAGCTTCTCGGGGGATTCCTACAATGAGCAGTTCTTC
clone_size: NA; j_call: TRBJ1-1; v_call: TRBV6-1; d_call: NA; cdr3_length: 13; cdr3_aa: CASRTELRAEAFF; cdr3_nt: TGTGCCAGCAGGACCGAGTTACGGGCTGAAGCTTTCTTT
clone_size: NA; j_call: TRBJ2-7; v_call: TRBV19; d_call: NA; cdr3_length: 14; cdr3_aa: CASSPRTADGEQYF; cdr3_nt: TGTGCCAGTAGTCCTAGGACGGCCGATGGGGAGCAGTACTTC
clone_size: once; j_call: TRBJ2-5; v_call: TRBV6-5; d_call: TRBD2; cdr3_length: 15; cdr3_aa: CASSQWGGPQETQYF; cdr3_nt: TGTGCCAGCAGTCAGTGGGGGGGACCTCAAGAGACCCAGTACTTC
clone_size: NA; j_call: TRBJ1-1; v_call: TRBV14; d_call: NA; cdr3_length: 13; cdr3_aa: CASSVTVNTEAFF; cdr3_nt: TGTGCCAGCAGCGTCACAGTGAACACTGAAGCTTTCTTT
clone_size: NA; j_call: TRBJ2-1; v_call: TRBV7-9; d_call: NA; cdr3_length: 15; cdr3_aa: CASSPRSIAYNEQFF; cdr3_nt: TGTGCCAGCAGCCCCCGGTCTATCGCCTACAATGAGCAGTTCTTC
clone_size: few; j_call: TRBJ1-5; v_call: TRBV5-6; d_call: NA; cdr3_length: 16; cdr3_aa: CASSLGSISGNQPQHF; cdr3_nt: TGTGCCAGCAGCTTGGGTTCGATCTCTGGCAATCAGCCCCAGCATTTT
clone_size: NA; j_call: TRBJ2-7; v_call: TRBV5-1; d_call: NA; cdr3_length: 11; cdr3_aa: CASSFLNEQYF; cdr3_nt: TGCGCCAGCAGCTTCCTAAACGAGCAGTACTTC
clone_size: NA; j_call: TRBJ2-7; v_call: TRBV27; d_call: TRBD2; cdr3_length: 15; cdr3_aa: CASAQSAGGSYEQYF; cdr3_nt: TGTGCCAGCGCGCAGTCGGCGGGGGGTTCCTACGAGCAGTACTTC
clone_size: NA; j_call: TRBJ1-6; v_call: TRBV27; d_call: NA; cdr3_length: 16; cdr3_aa: CASRELGRSYNSPLHF; cdr3_nt: TGTGCCAGCAGAGAGCTCGGGAGGTCCTATAATTCACCCCTCCACTTT
clone_size: NA; j_call: TRBJ1-6; v_call: TRBV6-6; d_call: NA; cdr3_length: 14; cdr3_aa: CASRDRVLNSPLHF; cdr3_nt: TGTGCCAGCAGAGACCGGGTCCTTAATTCACCCCTCCACTTT
clone_size: NA; j_call: TRBJ2-5; v_call: TRBV15; d_call: TRBD2; cdr3_length: 17; cdr3_aa: CATSRPRTSGEQETQYF; cdr3_nt: TGTGCCACCAGCAGACCGCGGACTAGCGGGGAACAAGAGACCCAGTACTTC
clone_size: NA; j_call: TRBJ1-3; v_call: TRBV9; d_call: TRBD1; cdr3_length: 17; cdr3_aa: CASSLARGLFSGNTIYF; cdr3_nt: TGTGCCAGCAGCTTAGCCAGGGGGCTGTTCTCTGGAAACACCATATATTTT
clone_size: NA; j_call: TRBJ2-3; v_call: TRBV11-2; d_call: TRBD2; cdr3_length: 16; cdr3_aa: CASSQGLAGGRDTQYF; cdr3_nt: TGTGCCAGCAGCCAGGGACTAGCGGGGGGCAGAGATACGCAGTATTTT
clone_size: NA; j_call: TRBJ2-1; v_call: TRBV11-2; d_call: NA; cdr3_length: 13; cdr3_aa: CASSFWGRIEQFF; cdr3_nt: TGTGCCAGCAGCTTTTGGGGGCGCATTGAGCAGTTCTTC
clone_size: NA; j_call: TRBJ1-5; v_call: TRBV19; d_call: NA; cdr3_length: 13; cdr3_aa: CASTRHPNQPQHF; cdr3_nt: TGTGCCAGTACGCGACACCCTAATCAGCCCCAGCATTTT
clone_size: NA; j_call: TRBJ1-1; v_call: TRBV5-1; d_call: NA; cdr3_length: 14; cdr3_aa: CASSYRDTNTEAFF; cdr3_nt: TGCGCCAGCAGCTACCGGGACACCAACACTGAAGCTTTCTTT
clone_size: few; j_call: TRBJ1-4; v_call: TRBV6-5; d_call: NA; cdr3_length: 13; cdr3_aa: CASSYELNEKLFF; cdr3_nt: TGTGCCAGCAGTTACGAACTGAATGAAAAACTGTTTTTT
clone_size: once; j_call: TRBJ2-1; v_call: TRBV7-9; d_call: NA; cdr3_length: 15; cdr3_aa: CASSLKNAVHNEQFF; cdr3_nt: TGTGCCAGCAGCCTTAAAAATGCGGTCCACAATGAGCAGTTCTTC
clone_size: NA; j_call: TRBJ1-2; v_call: TRBV5-5; d_call: TRBD1; cdr3_length: 14; cdr3_aa: CASSTTGTGGGYTF; cdr3_nt: TGTGCCAGCAGCACAACCGGGACAGGAGGTGGCTACACCTTC
clone_size: medium-sized; j_call: TRBJ1-6; v_call: TRBV5-6; d_call: NA; cdr3_length: 15; cdr3_aa: CASSLGTGTNSPLHF; cdr3_nt: TGTGCCAGCAGCTTGGGGACGGGGACAAATTCACCCCTCCACTTT
clone_size: NA; j_call: TRBJ1-1; v_call: TRBV11-1; d_call: NA; cdr3_length: 15; cdr3_aa: CASSGSGRGRTEAFF; cdr3_nt: TGTGCCAGCAGCGGAAGTGGGAGGGGCAGGACTGAAGCTTTCTTT
clone_size: once; j_call: TRBJ1-1; v_call: TRBV25-1; d_call: NA; cdr3_length: 15; cdr3_aa: CASSDRGGLNTEAFF; cdr3_nt: TGTGCCAGCAGTGACAGGGGAGGATTGAACACTGAAGCTTTCTTT
clone_size: NA; j_call: TRBJ2-7; v_call: TRBV18; d_call: NA; cdr3_length: 16; cdr3_aa: CASSRPFKPGSYEQYF; cdr3_nt: TGTGCCAGCTCACGACCATTCAAGCCGGGCTCCTACGAGCAGTACTTC